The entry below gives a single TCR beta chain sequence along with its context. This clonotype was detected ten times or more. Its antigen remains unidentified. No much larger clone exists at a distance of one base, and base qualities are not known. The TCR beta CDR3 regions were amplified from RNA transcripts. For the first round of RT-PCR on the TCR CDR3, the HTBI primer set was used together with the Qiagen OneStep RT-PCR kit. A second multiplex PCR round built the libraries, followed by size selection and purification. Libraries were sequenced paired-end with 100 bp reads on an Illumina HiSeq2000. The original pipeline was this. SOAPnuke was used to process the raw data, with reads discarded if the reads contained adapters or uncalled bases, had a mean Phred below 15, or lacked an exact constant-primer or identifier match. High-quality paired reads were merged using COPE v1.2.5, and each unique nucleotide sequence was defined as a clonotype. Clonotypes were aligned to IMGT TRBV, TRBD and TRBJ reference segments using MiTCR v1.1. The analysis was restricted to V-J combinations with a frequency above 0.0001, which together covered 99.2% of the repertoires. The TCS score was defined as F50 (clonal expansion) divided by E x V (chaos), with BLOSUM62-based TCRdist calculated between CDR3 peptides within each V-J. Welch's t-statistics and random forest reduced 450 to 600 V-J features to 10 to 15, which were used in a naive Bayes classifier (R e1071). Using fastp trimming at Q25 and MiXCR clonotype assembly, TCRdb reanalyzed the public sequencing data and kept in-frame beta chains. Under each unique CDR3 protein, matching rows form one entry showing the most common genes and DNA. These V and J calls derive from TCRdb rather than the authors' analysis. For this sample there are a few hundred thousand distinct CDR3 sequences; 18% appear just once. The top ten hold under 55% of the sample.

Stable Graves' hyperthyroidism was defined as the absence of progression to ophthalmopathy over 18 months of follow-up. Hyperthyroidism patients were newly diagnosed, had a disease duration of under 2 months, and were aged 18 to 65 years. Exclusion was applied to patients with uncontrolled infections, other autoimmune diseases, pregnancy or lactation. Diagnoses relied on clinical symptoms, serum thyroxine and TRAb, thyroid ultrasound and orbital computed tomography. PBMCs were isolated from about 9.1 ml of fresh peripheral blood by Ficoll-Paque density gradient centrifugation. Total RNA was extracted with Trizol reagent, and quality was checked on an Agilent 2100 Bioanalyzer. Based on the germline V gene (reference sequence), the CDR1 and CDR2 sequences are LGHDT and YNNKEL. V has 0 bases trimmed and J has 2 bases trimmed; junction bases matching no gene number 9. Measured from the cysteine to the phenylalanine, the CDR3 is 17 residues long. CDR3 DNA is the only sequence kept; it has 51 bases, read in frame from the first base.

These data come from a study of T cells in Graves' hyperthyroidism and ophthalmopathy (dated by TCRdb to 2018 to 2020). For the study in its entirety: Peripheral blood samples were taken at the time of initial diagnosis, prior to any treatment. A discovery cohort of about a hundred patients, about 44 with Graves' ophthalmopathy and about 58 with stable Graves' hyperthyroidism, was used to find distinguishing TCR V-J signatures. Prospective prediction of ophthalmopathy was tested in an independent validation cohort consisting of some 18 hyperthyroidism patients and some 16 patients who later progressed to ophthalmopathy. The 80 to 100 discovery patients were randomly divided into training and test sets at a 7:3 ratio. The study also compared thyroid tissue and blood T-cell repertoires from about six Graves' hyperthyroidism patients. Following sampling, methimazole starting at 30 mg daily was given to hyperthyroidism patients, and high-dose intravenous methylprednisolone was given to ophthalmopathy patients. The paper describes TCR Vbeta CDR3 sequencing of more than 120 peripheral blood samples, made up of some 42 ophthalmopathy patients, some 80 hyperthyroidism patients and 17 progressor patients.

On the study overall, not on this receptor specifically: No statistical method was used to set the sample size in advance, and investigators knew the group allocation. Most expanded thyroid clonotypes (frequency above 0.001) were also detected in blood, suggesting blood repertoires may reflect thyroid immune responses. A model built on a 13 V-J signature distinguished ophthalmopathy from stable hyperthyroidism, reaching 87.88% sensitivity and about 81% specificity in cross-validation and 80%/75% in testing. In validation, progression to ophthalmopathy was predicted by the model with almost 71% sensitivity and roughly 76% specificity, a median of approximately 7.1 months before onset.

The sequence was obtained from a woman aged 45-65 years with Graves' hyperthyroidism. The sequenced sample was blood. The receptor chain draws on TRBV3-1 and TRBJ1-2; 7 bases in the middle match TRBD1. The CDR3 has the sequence CASSQEVFSGQNYGYTF. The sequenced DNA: TGTGCCAGCAGCCAAGAAGTATTTTCGGGACAGAACTATGGCTACACCTTC.